The clone carrying this T cell receptor (beta chain) appeared a few times. Its antigen is unknown. V was clipped by 6 bases and J by 1 base, with 11 bases between them. Germline assignment: CDR1 SQVTM and CDR2 ANQGSEA. There are 13 residues in the CDR3. This entry belongs to a study of T cell repertoires in cytomegalovirus infection. As for the study in general: Public TCR beta signature analysis indicated the presence of both CMV infection and matching HLA type.

General observations from the study: Identification of carriers of CMV plus the relevant HLA was achieved through cumulative public TCR beta family frequency. HLA-C-restricted CMV clonotypes gave the most frequent clonotype in two of eight donors.

TCRdb redid the calling of the reads with MiXCR, one entry per CDR3 protein. The data show some 280,000 distinct CDR3 sequences, roughly an eighth seen once. The rearrangement links TRBV29-1 to TRBJ2-3; D might be TRBD2 (6 bases). The source material was PBMCs. This clonotype was sampled from a human donor in good health (CMV status not recorded). Some clones in this sample may be carry-over from other donors' samples. CDR3 in DNA: TGCAGCGTCGGGGGTTTAGGCACAGATACGCAGTATTTT. Its protein is CSVGGLGTDTQYF.